This TCR beta chain stems from a study of blood T cell repertoires in COVID-19. Study-wide context: Whether acute or convalescent, the COVID-19 samples came from the United States, Italy and Spain. Sample material is recorded as cDNA or gDNA derived from T cells, B-cell-depleted T cells, or PBMCs.

Original analysis: Estimated nucleated cell counts came from reference gene primer amplification. The table came from immunoSEQ multiplex PCR; TCRdb's copy has only in-frame clones and leaves some out. Clone size and the V and J calls come from that table; the DNA yielded D and trimming. The sample has tens of thousands of clones, about 84% seen once. The V segment lost 2 bases and the J segment 0 bases; nucleotides outside the gene matches: 4. From germline, CDR1 is GTSNPN and CDR2 SVGIG (reference sequence). This CDR3 region has 14 residues. The gene calls are TRBV30 and TRBJ2-7, with TRBD1 identical over 7 bases. Input material: peripheral blood. The TCR sequence derives from a human donor in a cohort sampled during active COVID-19. CDR3 DNA sequence: TGTGCCTGGAGTACTGGACAGGTCTCCTACGAGCAGTACTTC. Its protein product is CAWSTGQVSYEQYF.